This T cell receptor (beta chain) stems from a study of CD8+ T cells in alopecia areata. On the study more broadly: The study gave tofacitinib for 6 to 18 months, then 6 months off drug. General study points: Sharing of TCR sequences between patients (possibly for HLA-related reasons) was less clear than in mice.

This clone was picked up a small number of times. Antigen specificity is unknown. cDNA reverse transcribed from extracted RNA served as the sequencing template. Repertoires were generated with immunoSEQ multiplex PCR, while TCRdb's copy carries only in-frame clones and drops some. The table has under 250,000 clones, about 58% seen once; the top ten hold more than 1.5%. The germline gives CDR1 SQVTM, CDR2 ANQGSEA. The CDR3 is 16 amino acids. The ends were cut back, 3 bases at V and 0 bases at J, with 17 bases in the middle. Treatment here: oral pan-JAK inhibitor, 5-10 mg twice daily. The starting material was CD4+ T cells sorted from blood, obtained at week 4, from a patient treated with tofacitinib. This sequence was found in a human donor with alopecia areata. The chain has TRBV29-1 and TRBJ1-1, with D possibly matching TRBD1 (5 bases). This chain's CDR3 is CSVEMGDSYMNTEAFF. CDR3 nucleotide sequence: TGCAGCGTTGAGATGGGAGACAGTTACATGAACACTGAAGCTTTCTTT.